These 27 T cell receptor beta chains were sequenced from one sample in a study of vaccination and CD4 T cells after COVID-19. At the Johns Hopkins FTIC core, DNA taken from cultured CD4+ T cells was sequenced by way of the Oncomine TCR Beta short-read assay. TCRdb re-derived calls from the PCR reads in MiXCR, one entry per CDR3 protein. The sample contains over 20,000 distinct CDR3 sequences, around 48% of which appear only once. The antigens these receptors bind are not known. As for treatment: roughly ten-day PBMC culture with coronavirus spike peptide pools or control peptides (ViraFEST assay). The sample consisted of CD4+ T cells from blood, cultured in vitro. These receptors came from a human donor who had recovered from COVID-19.

The chain has TRBV20-1 and TRBJ1-1, with no clear D. This CDR3 spans 14 amino acids. With 4 bases removed from V and 5 bases from J, the gap between germline ends came to 17 bases. CDR1 and CDR2 from the germline V gene are DFQATT and SNEGSKA (reference sequence). Here the CDR3 reads CSAKFRGVDTEAFF. The CDR3 DNA reads as TGCAGTGCTAAATTTCGGGGAGTTGATACTGAAGCTTTCTTT.

In its sample, this clonotype was seen a few times. This chain uses TRBV20-1 with TRBJ1-1, with D maybe TRBD1 (6 bases). V dropped 0 bases and J dropped 10 bases, with 9 bases sitting between them. CDR1 is DFQATT, CDR2 SNEGSKA, per germline (reference sequence). This CDR3 comprises 11 residues. CDR3 residues: CSARDIRGAFF. For the CDR3, the DNA is TGCAGTGCTAGAGATATCAGGGGAGCTTTCTTT.

The V gene is TRBV28, the J gene TRBJ1-1, with D perhaps TRBD1 (6 bases). This CDR3 comprises 12 residues. Trimming left V 8 bases short and J 7 bases short, with 14 bases between. The germline V gene has CDR1 MDHEN and CDR2 SYDVKM. CDR3 amino acids: CASGRGDLEAFF. The CDR3 DNA follows: TGTGCCAGCGGGAGGGGGGATCTTGAAGCTTTCTTT.

The rearrangement links TRBV4-3 to TRBJ2-5; maybe TRBD2 (6 bases). The germline V and J ends were trimmed by 1 base and 5 bases, with 14 bases remaining between them. CDR1 is LGHNA, CDR2 YSLEER, per germline. The CDR3 length is 15 residues. The CDR3: CASSQGGTEGETQYF. CDR3 DNA sequence: TGCGCCAGCAGCCAAGGTGGTACGGAGGGCGAGACCCAGTACTTC.

The chain has TRBV30 and TRBJ2-6, with D tentatively TRBD2 (6 bases). Germline V lookup: CDR1 GTSNPN, CDR2 SVGIG (reference sequence). The CDR3 contains 18 residues. Trimming removed 3 bases from V and 0 bases from J, with 18 bases in between. CDR3 DNA sequence: TGTGCCTGGAGGGGAGGTGCGATCCCCAACTCTGGGGCCAACGTCCTGACTTTC. Its protein product is CAWRGGAIPNSGANVLTF.

This clonotype appeared a few times. The J gene is TRBJ1-5, the V gene TRBV10-2; tentatively, D is TRBD1 (5 bases). The CDR3 sequence is 15 residues long. Per the germline V gene, CDR1 is WSHSY and CDR2 is SAAADI. V lost 3 bases and J 4 bases, leaving 13 bases between the germline ends. The CDR3 region has the DNA TGCGCCAGCAGTGAAAGTAGGCAGGGAAATCAGCCCCAGCATTTT. Protein sequence: CASSESRQGNQPQHF.

The chain joins TRBV15 to TRBJ2-1; D perhaps matches TRBD1 (6 bases). The V end was cut by 5 bases, the J end by 5 bases, with 10 bases between. CDR3 size: 13 residues. Per germline, CDR1 LNHNV and CDR2 YYDKDF (reference sequence). CDR3 DNA: TGTGCCACCAGCCCAGGGGCCCACAATGAGCAGTTCTTC. As protein: CATSPGAHNEQFF.

This clonotype has more than one count but fewer than ten. This chain joins TRBV27 and TRBJ2-2, with D unresolved. V was cut by 0 bases and J by 6 bases, with 11 bases left in between. This CDR3 is built from 15 residues. CDR1 MNHEY and CDR2 SMNVEV come from the germline V gene (reference sequence). The CDR3 coding sequence is TGTGCCAGCAGTTTATCGTCTCCTAGGGCCGGGGAGCTGTTTTTT. It translates to CASSLSSPRAGELFF.

This chain joins TRBV11-3 and TRBJ2-5; D is possibly TRBD2 (5 bases). There are 15 residues in the CDR3. Trimming removed 5 bases at V and 5 bases at J, with 18 bases between. Germline lookup yields CDR1 SGHNT and CDR2 YENEEA. This CDR3 reads CASSRAPGKVETQYF. Here the CDR3 DNA reads TGTGCCAGCAGCCGGGCGCCGGGGAAGGTGGAGACCCAGTACTTC. The full variable domain, completed using reference TRBV11-3 and TRBJ2-5, is EAGVVQSPRYKIIEKKQPVAFWCNPISGHNTLYWYLQNLGQGPELLIRYENEEAVDDSQLPKDRFSAERLKGVDSTLKIQPAELGDSAVYLCASSRAPGKVETQYFGPGTRLLVL.

This clonotype appeared a few times. Written as DNA, the CDR3 is TGCGCCACTTCCTTAGCGGGAGCAGAGGAGACCCAGTACTTC. Its translation is CATSLAGAEETQYF. V gene TRBV10-1 combines with J gene TRBJ2-5, with 9 bases lining up with TRBD2. Trimming at V came to 10 bases and at J to 5 bases, leaving 11 bases not matched to a gene. This CDR3 region has 14 residues. CDR1 and CDR2 from the germline V gene are WNHNN and SYGVQD (reference sequence).

This chain joins TRBV2 and TRBJ1-1, with 8 bases lining up with TRBD1. V was clipped by 6 bases and J by 3 bases; unmatched bases: 6. Germline CDR1 and CDR2: SNHLY and FYNNEI. The CDR3 contains 14 residues. CDR3: CASRQTGVDTEAFF. The CDR3 DNA reads as TGTGCCAGCAGACAGACAGGGGTAGACACTGAAGCTTTCTTT.

The chain employs TRBV19 and TRBJ1-5; D unclear. CDR1 is LNHDA and CDR2 is SQIVND in the germline V gene (reference sequence). V was shortened by 9 bases and J by 5 bases, with 17 bases between the two germline ends. This CDR3 has 14 amino acids. The CDR3 DNA sequence: TGTGCCAGCACCCTGGGGATGGCCGATCAGCCCCAGCATTTT. Its translation is CASTLGMADQPQHF.

CDR3 DNA sequence: TGTGCCTGCCAGTGGGGGGGTCTGAACACCGGGGAGCTGTTTTTT. Protein sequence: CACQWGGLNTGELFF. The chain employs TRBV30 and TRBJ2-2, with 7 bases matching TRBD2. The CDR3 covers 15 residues. Per germline, CDR1 GTSNPN and CDR2 SVGIG (reference sequence). V shed 6 bases and J 1 base; nucleotides not matched to a gene: 8.

The sample holds a few counts of this clonotype. J is TRBJ2-5 and V is TRBV20-1; D gene unclear. Germline V gives CDR1 DFQATT, CDR2 SNEGSKA (reference sequence). Trimming cost V 6 bases and J 4 bases, with 12 bases left between them. CDR3 length equals 12 residues. Here the CDR3 reads CSAPTAGETQYF. As DNA, the CDR3 is TGCAGTGCCCCTACTGCAGGAGAGACCCAGTACTTC.

This clonotype was picked up a small number of times. V usage is TRBV7-2 and J usage is TRBJ1-5; D call uncertain. This CDR3 is built from 17 residues. Germline lookup yields CDR1 SGHTA and CDR2 FQGNSA. The V gene lost 0 bases and the J gene lost 2 bases, with 14 bases spanning the gap. The CDR3 loop is CASSLARPDLGNQPQHF. DNA of the CDR3: TGTGCCAGCAGCTTAGCGCGCCCAGATTTAGGCAATCAGCCCCAGCATTTT.

This chain's CDR3 is CSVEDWGGQNTEAFF. The CDR3 DNA reads TGCAGCGTTGAAGATTGGGGGGGCCAGAACACTGAAGCTTTCTTT. This chain joins TRBV29-1 and TRBJ1-1; tentatively, D is TRBD1 (6 bases). This CDR3 spans 15 amino acids. The V end lost 0 bases, the J end lost 1 base, and 12 bases lay between the germline ends. The germline V gene encodes CDR1 SQVTM and CDR2 ANQGSEA.

This chain links TRBV20-1 with TRBJ2-5; 8 nucleotides match TRBD1. This CDR3 is 16 amino acids long. The V segment lost 6 bases and the J segment 2 bases; nucleotides outside the gene matches: 14. Germline lookup yields CDR1 DFQATT and CDR2 SNEGSKA (reference sequence). CDR3 loop: CSANSRDRRIQETQYF. CDR3 DNA sequence: TGCAGTGCAAACTCACGGGACAGGAGGATTCAAGAGACCCAGTACTTC.

This chain links TRBV7-2 with TRBJ1-2; the D is unclear. The CDR3 loop spans 11 amino acids. Per the germline V gene, CDR1 is SGHTA and CDR2 is FQGNSA. V was clipped by 1 base and J by 7 bases, with 4 bases between them. The CDR3 sequence is CASSLGPGYTF. The CDR3, as DNA: TGTGCCAGCAGCTTAGGGCCTGGCTACACCTTC.

The CDR3 bases are TGTGCCACCGGGCCTAGCGGGAGCCCCGGTACAGATACGCAGTATTTT. Its protein product is CATGPSGSPGTDTQYF. The chain uses TRBV24-1 and TRBJ2-3; 10 nucleotides match TRBD2. This CDR3 region has 16 residues. J gave up 3 bases and V 9 bases, and 11 bases lay outside the gene matches. Per the germline V gene, CDR1 is KGHDR and CDR2 is SFDVKD.

This clonotype has just a few counts. The rearrangement uses TRBV11-3 and TRBJ2-5; 7 nucleotides line up with TRBD2. The CDR3 contains 15 residues. CDR1 SGHNT and CDR2 YENEEA come from the germline V gene. V dropped 1 base and J dropped 3; count of bases not matched to a gene: 5. This chain's CDR3 is CASSLVFRGEETQYF. CDR3 nucleotide sequence: TGTGCCAGCAGCTTAGTTTTTCGGGGGGAAGAGACCCAGTACTTC.

A note on this clonotype: Mismatch with germline at one junction end may stem from a read error. This rearrangement joins TRBV7-2 to TRBJ1-2; 7 bases match TRBD1. Germline-derived CDR1 and CDR2 are SGHTA and FQGNSA. The CDR3 contains 15 residues. This CDR3 reads CASSPMTGSSYDYTF. In DNA, the CDR3 is TGTGCCAGCAGCCCTATGACAGGGAGTTCTTATGACTACACCTTC.

Only a few counts were recorded for this clonotype. This sequence joins TRBV5-4 and TRBJ2-3; 9 nucleotides match TRBD2. The CDR3 consists of 17 residues. Germline CDR1 SGHNT, CDR2 YYREEE (reference sequence). The V and J ends lost 2 bases and 3 bases, in that order; junction bases with no gene match: 10. CDR3: CASSLMGGRATTDTQYF. The CDR3 DNA sequence: TGTGCCAGCAGCTTAATGGGCGGGAGGGCCACGACAGATACGCAGTATTTT.

This clonotype was detected a few times. J is TRBJ2-1 and V is TRBV23-1; 8 bases fit TRBD1. TRBV23-1 is treated as an ORF (open reading frame) with a function not yet certain. After removal of 0 bases from V and 8 bases from J, the junction contained 12 bases not matched to a gene. The CDR3 is made up of 17 amino acids. The CDR3 spells CASSQSYLARGLDEQFF. The DNA of the CDR3 is TGCGCCAGCAGTCAATCGTATCTTGCCAGGGGGCTAGATGAGCAGTTCTTC.

This clonotype was counted between two and nine times. The gene calls are TRBV7-2 and TRBJ1-5; perhaps TRBD1 as D (6 bases). The germline CDR1 and CDR2 sequences are SGHTA and FQGNSA. V was trimmed by 4 bases and J by 2 bases, leaving 6 bases between them. The length of the CDR3 is 13 residues. The CDR3 bases are TGTGCCAGCAGCTACAGGGGCAATCAGCCCCAGCATTTT. Translation: CASSYRGNQPQHF.

This clonotype came up a few times. The chain combines TRBV27 with TRBJ1-1; TRBD1 is a possible D gene (6 bases). CDR3 length: 16 amino acids. The germline V and J ends were trimmed by 5 bases and 4 bases, with 20 bases remaining between them. Germline V gene sequence: CDR1 MNHEY, CDR2 SMNVEV (reference sequence). The CDR3 nucleotides read TGTGCCAGCAGTAACACCGGGGGCGTGGGGGGCACTGAAGCTTTCTTT. Its protein is CASSNTGGVGGTEAFF.

Only a few counts were recorded for this clonotype. The CDR3 reads CAWTPKGRGNTEAFF. The CDR3 bases are TGTGCCTGGACCCCTAAGGGGCGTGGGAACACTGAAGCTTTCTTT. The chain carries TRBV30 and TRBJ1-1; TRBD1 is a possible D gene (5 bases). In germline, CDR1 is GTSNPN, CDR2 SVGIG (reference sequence). The CDR3 length is 15 residues. Between the trimmed V and J ends, which lost 4 bases and 1 base, there was a span of 16 bases.

The chain is built from TRBV5-1 and TRBJ1-5; TRBD1 matches at 9 bases. V gave up 0 bases and J gave up 7 bases; unmatched junction bases: 5. Germline loops: CDR1 SGHRS, CDR2 YFSETQ. This CDR3 has 15 amino acids. CDR3 loop: CASSLEGQGGQPQHF. The CDR3 region has the DNA TGCGCCAGCAGCTTGGAGGGACAGGGAGGACAGCCCCAGCATTTT.